These T cell receptor beta chains were read from a single sample in a study of shared clonotypes between healthy human individuals. The table came from immunoSEQ multiplex PCR; TCRdb's copy has only in-frame clones and leaves some out. The sample shows approximately 2,200,000 clones, about 93% of them seen only once. What was sequenced was naive CD8+ T cells from PBMCs. The source is a man younger than 35 in good health. Some clones in this sample may be carry-over from other donors' samples. Each CDR3 is given with its conserved first and last residue. D genes are given only for firm matches. A clone size is listed for some rows: how often the clone was seen (once, few, many), or a class if it is expanded.

J | V | D | size | DNA | CDR3
TRBJ1-2 | TRBV27 | . | . | TGTGCCAGCAGTTTGTCCCTGGTGGGGCAGCTCTATGGCTACACCTTC | CASSLSLVGQLYGYTF
TRBJ2-7 | TRBV5-1 | . | . | TGCGCCAGCGCCCCGGACGGGAGTATCTACGAGCAGTACTTC | CASAPDGSIYEQYF
TRBJ2-7 | TRBV4-2 | . | . | TGTGCCAGCAGCCAGGCGACCGGGACACCGGCCTACGAGCAGTACTTC | CASSQATGTPAYEQYF
TRBJ2-7 | TRBV27 | TRBD1 | . | TGTGCCAGCAGACCACAGGGGTCGGGTTACGAGCAGTACTTC | CASRPQGSGYEQYF
TRBJ2-3 | TRBV27 | . | . | TGTGCCAGCATGACAGGTGGGGCCACAGATACGCAGTATTTT | CASMTGGATDTQYF
TRBJ2-7 | TRBV18 | . | . | TGTGCCAGCTCACCAGGGCCCAAGTACGAGCAGTACTTC | CASSPGPKYEQYF
TRBJ2-7 | TRBV15 | . | . | TGTGCCACCAGCAGAGATAGGTACACCTACGAGCAGTACTTC | CATSRDRYTYEQYF
TRBJ1-1 | TRBV10-3 | TRBD1 | few | TGTGCCATCAGTGAGTGGACAGGGAACACTGAAGCTTTCTTT | CAISEWTGNTEAFF
TRBJ1-2 | TRBV10-2 | . | . | TGCGCCAGCAGTGAAAAGTCATCCTATGGCTACACCTTC | CASSEKSSYGYTF
TRBJ1-4 | TRBV7-9 | . | . | TGTGCCAGCAGCACCCGACAGGAACGGGGTGAAAAACTGTTTTTT | CASSTRQERGEKLFF
TRBJ1-2 | TRBV7-9 | . | few | TGTGCCAGCAGCGTTCTGGACGGGAACTATGGCTACACCTTC | CASSVLDGNYGYTF
TRBJ1-1 | TRBV19 | TRBD1 | . | TGTGCCAGTAGCCGATCCCCCAACAGGGGCCCGAACACTGAAGCTTTCTTT | CASSRSPNRGPNTEAFF
TRBJ2-1 | TRBV7-2 | . | . | TGTGCCAGCAGCTCCTTATCGGGGTACAATGAGCAGTTCTTC | CASSSLSGYNEQFF
TRBJ1-1 | TRBV27 | TRBD1 | once | TGTGCCAGCAGTCCGAGACAGGGCGGCACTGAAGCTTTCTTT | CASSPRQGGTEAFF
TRBJ2-7 | TRBV7-9 | . | . | TGTGCCAGCAGCTTTTCTGGAAGCTCCTACGAGCAGTACTTC | CASSFSGSSYEQYF
TRBJ2-1 | TRBV15 | . | . | TGTGCCACCAGCACAAGGACTCACAATGAGCAGTTCTTC | CATSTRTHNEQFF
TRBJ1-2 | TRBV28 | . | . | TGTGCCAGCAGTTTATTGGACAACTACTATGGCTACACCTTC | CASSLLDNYYGYTF
TRBJ2-1 | TRBV7-3 | TRBD2 | . | TGTGCCAGCAGGGCTAGCGGAACTTCCTACAATGAGCAGTTCTTC | CASRASGTSYNEQFF
TRBJ1-5 | TRBV28 | . | . | TGTGCCAGCAGTGGGTATCAGCCCCAGCATTTT | CASSGYQPQHF
TRBJ1-1 | TRBV19 | . | . | TGTGCCAGTAGTATCAGAGGTACTGAAGCTTTCTTT | CASSIRGTEAFF
TRBJ2-5 | TRBV27 | . | . | TGTGCCAGCAGTACGTGGGGGGCCCAAGAGACCCAGTACTTC | CASSTWGAQETQYF
TRBJ2-2 | TRBV7-8 | . | once | TGTGCCAGCAGCTTACGGGGAAACACCGGGGAGCTGTTTTTT | CASSLRGNTGELFF
TRBJ2-5 | TRBV7-3 | . | . | TGTGCCAGCAGCTTACAAGGGCCGCAAGAGACCCAGTACTTC | CASSLQGPQETQYF
TRBJ2-7 | TRBV5-1 | TRBD1 | . | TGCGCCAGCAGCTACGGGACAGGGGGGTACGAGCAGTACTTC | CASSYGTGGYEQYF
TRBJ2-1 | TRBV15 | TRBD2 | . | TGTGCCACCAGCAGAGATCCCATCCTAGCGGGATTGAGCAATGAGCAGTTCTTC | CATSRDPILAGLSNEQFF
TRBJ1-4 | TRBV15 | . | . | TGTGCCACCAGCCAACTAGGACAGATTAATGAAAAACTGTTTTTT | CATSQLGQINEKLFF
TRBJ1-2 | TRBV7-9 | . | few | TGTGCCAGCAGCTTAGTCTTGAAGGTCTACACCTTC | CASSLVLKVYTF
TRBJ1-3 | TRBV11-2 | . | . | TGTGCCAGCAGCTTAGTTCCGGTCGGTGACACCATATATTTT | CASSLVPVGDTIYF
TRBJ2-1 | TRBV25-1 | TRBD1 | . | TGTGCCAGCAGTGCGACAGGGTCCTACAATGAGCAGTTCTTC | CASSATGSYNEQFF
TRBJ2-7 | TRBV9 | TRBD2 | many | TGTGCCAGCAGCGTAGCCGATCGTCAGGGAGGGTCCTACGAGCAGTACTTC | CASSVADRQGGSYEQYF
TRBJ1-2 | TRBV5-1 | . | . | TGCGCCAGCAGCTTGGATGACCTGGGCCAGTCGGGCTACACCTTC | CASSLDDLGQSGYTF
TRBJ1-1 | TRBV5-6 | . | . | TGTGCCAGCAGCTCCCGCCAGAATAAATGGGCTGAAGCTTTCTTT | CASSSRQNKWAEAFF
TRBJ1-1 | TRBV27 | TRBD1 | . | TGTGCCAGCAGTTTAGGGGCCGGGGCAGGGGGTAACACTGAAGCTTTCTTT | CASSLGAGAGGNTEAFF
TRBJ2-2 | TRBV19 | . | . | TGTGCCAGTAGAGAAGGGGACGGGGAGCTGTTTTTT | CASREGDGELFF
TRBJ2-1 | TRBV2 | . | . | TGTGCCAGCAGTGGGCCTCGAGCGGGCGCCACGATCCTGATCTCCTACAATGAGCAGTTCTTC | CASSGPRAGATILISYNEQFF
TRBJ1-5 | TRBV27 | . | . | TGTGCCAGCAGGTCAGGGTTGGGGAGCAATCAGCCCCAGCATTTT | CASRSGLGSNQPQHF
TRBJ1-2 | TRBV6-5 | . | . | TGTGCCAGCACCCAAGAACTTCAGGGAATAGATGGCTACACCTTC | CASTQELQGIDGYTF
TRBJ1-2 | TRBV4-3 | . | . | TGCGCCAGCAGCCAAGATTTGGCCGGCTACACCTTC | CASSQDLAGYTF
TRBJ2-3 | TRBV7-9 | TRBD1 | . | TGTGCCAGCAGCCCACTGAGACAGGGGGCCACAGATACGCAGTATTTT | CASSPLRQGATDTQYF
TRBJ2-1 | TRBV2 | . | . | TGTGCCAGCAGGTACCCTCTGGCCTATGAGCAGTTCTTC | CASRYPLAYEQFF
TRBJ2-7 | TRBV5-5 | . | . | TGTGCCAGCAGCCCGACAGGAATCTCCTACGAGCAGTACTTC | CASSPTGISYEQYF
TRBJ2-2 | TRBV28 | . | . | TGTGCCAGCACCGGATCGGGGGAGCTGTTTTTT | CASTGSGELFF
TRBJ1-1 | TRBV9 | . | . | TGTGCCAGCAGCGCGGGACGCACAGGACCGAACACTGAAGCTTTCTTT | CASSAGRTGPNTEAFF
TRBJ1-3 | TRBV7-6 | TRBD1 | . | TGTGCCAGCAGCTTAAGGCAGGGGGCTGCAGGAAACACCATATATTTT | CASSLRQGAAGNTIYF
TRBJ2-1 | TRBV9 | . | . | TGTGCCAGCAGCGTAGGGCATCGTGATGAGCAGTTCTTC | CASSVGHRDEQFF
TRBJ2-5 | TRBV4-1 | TRBD1 | . | TGCGCCAGCAGCCAGACGACGGGACAGCCAGAGACCCAGTACTTC | CASSQTTGQPETQYF
TRBJ2-1 | TRBV19 | TRBD2 | . | TGTGCCAGTAGTATTTTCGGGACTACGAACAATGAGCAGTTCTTC | CASSIFGTTNNEQFF
TRBJ1-6 | TRBV7-9 | . | once | TGTGCCTTGGGTGAGAGCTCCTATAATTCACCCCTCCACTTT | CALGESSYNSPLHF
TRBJ2-3 | TRBV15 | . | . | TGTGCCACCCGTCCTGGGCGGAGCACAGATACGCAGTATTTT | CATRPGRSTDTQYF
TRBJ2-3 | TRBV14 | TRBD2 | . | TGTGCCAGCAGCCAGGCGGGAGTGAGGACAGATACGCAGTATTTT | CASSQAGVRTDTQYF
TRBJ2-3 | TRBV9 | TRBD1 | . | TGTGCCAGCAGCCCTCCATTCGGACAGGGGATTACAGATACGCAGTATTTT | CASSPPFGQGITDTQYF
TRBJ2-3 | TRBV25-1 | TRBD2 | . | TGTGCCAGCAGTGAATGGTACCAATGGGGGAGGGCGGATACGCAGTATTTT | CASSEWYQWGRADTQYF
TRBJ2-7 | TRBV10-3 | . | . | TGTGCCATCAGTGAGGGAGGCTTCACCTACGAGCAGTACTTC | CAISEGGFTYEQYF
TRBJ1-2 | TRBV4-3 | TRBD1 | . | TGCGCCAGCAGCCAAGAGACAGGGGATGGCTACACCTTC | CASSQETGDGYTF
TRBJ2-2 | TRBV7-9 | TRBD2 | . | TGTGCCAGCAGCTTAGTGGGACTATTGCCCGGGGAGCTGTTTTTT | CASSLVGLLPGELFF